What follows are 15 T cell receptor beta chains derived from one specimen sequenced in a study of immune evolution from preneoplasia to lung adenocarcinoma. Sequencing was performed with immunoSEQ multiplex PCR; in TCRdb, only in-frame clones are kept and a portion is missing. The data contain around 10,000 clones, over 60% of them singletons. Sequenced: FFPE minimally invasive lung adenocarcinoma tissue. These receptors were collected from a person between 70 and 80 years old with lung adenocarcinoma. Some clones in this sample may be carry-over from other donors' samples.

The chain has TRBV2 and TRBJ1-5; D is undetermined. This CDR3 is built from 10 residues. The germline V and J ends were trimmed by 8 bases and 7 bases, with 6 bases remaining between them. Germline assignment: CDR1 SNHLY and CDR2 FYNNEI. CDR3 DNA sequence: TGTGCCAGCGGCGAACAGCCCCAGCATTTT. Translating it yields CASGEQPQHF.

This chain uses TRBV18 with TRBJ2-4; 10 bases fit TRBD1. CDR1 is KGHSH and CDR2 is LQKENI in the germline V gene. Trimming removed 6 bases from V and 8 bases from J; junction bases left unmatched: 7. The CDR3 has 14 residues. For the CDR3, the DNA is TGTGCCAGCTCGCCGGGACAGGGGTCATACATTCAGTACTTC. Translated: CASSPGQGSYIQYF. Looking up the rest from reference TRBV18 and TRBJ2-4 gives the full variable domain: NAGVMQNPRHLVRRRGQEARLRCSPMKGHSHVYWYRQLPEEGLKFMVYLQKENIIDESGMPKERFSAEFPKEGPSILRIQQVVRGDSAAYFCASSPGQGSYIQYFGAGTRLSVL.

The chain links TRBV5-8 to TRBJ1-5; D not certain. The CDR3 extends over 13 amino acids. Germline values: CDR1 SGHTS, CDR2 YDEGEE. V lost 2 bases and J lost 4, with 7 bases in between. The CDR3 loop reads CASSFDTNQPQHF. The CDR3 DNA follows: TGTGCCAGCAGCTTTGACACGAATCAGCCCCAGCATTTT.

The chain employs TRBV9 and TRBJ2-5; 13 bases match TRBD2. This CDR3 is built from 17 residues. Germline CDR1 reads SGDLS; CDR2 reads YYNGEE. The V segment lost 3 bases and the J segment 2 bases; nucleotides outside the gene matches: 7. For the CDR3, the DNA is TGTGCCAGCAGCGGCTCCCGACTAGCGGGGGGTCAAGAGACCCAGTACTTC. Protein product: CASSGSRLAGGQETQYF.

The chain recombines TRBV27 with TRBJ1-5; weak D call: TRBD1 (6 bases). CDR3 length: 14 amino acids. The germline CDR1 and CDR2 sequences are MNHEY and SMNVEV (reference sequence). The V gene lost 0 bases and the J gene lost 7 bases, with 10 bases spanning the gap. CDR3 protein: CASSLSQGGQPQHF. The CDR3 region has the DNA TGTGCCAGCAGTTTATCACAGGGTGGGCAGCCCCAGCATTTT.

This chain joins TRBV10-3 and TRBJ2-7; TRBD1 aligns across 10 bases. The CDR3 is 14 residues long. Germline loops: CDR1 ENHRY, CDR2 SYGVKD. Germline trimming cut 5 bases from V and 6 bases from J; bases unmatched to any gene: 7. The CDR3 DNA reads as TGTGCCATCAGTAGGGACAGGGGATTTCTCGAGCAGTACTTC. It translates to CAISRDRGFLEQYF.

The rearrangement links TRBV6-1 to TRBJ1-1; perhaps TRBD1 as D (5 bases). The V gene's germline CDR1 is MNHNS and CDR2 SASEGT. The CDR3 is 12 amino acids. Deletions cut 5 bases from V and 4 bases from J, with 8 bases between. Here the CDR3 DNA reads TGTGCCAGCAGTACAGGTACCACTGAAGCTTTCTTT. This codes for CASSTGTTEAFF.

The chain links TRBV7-9 to TRBJ2-7, with D possibly matching TRBD2 (6 bases). Trimming shortened V by 1 base and J by 7 bases, and 11 bases separated the two germline ends. This CDR3 region has 13 residues. Per germline, CDR1 SEHNR and CDR2 FQNEAQ (reference sequence). CDR3 nucleotides: TGTGCCAGCAGCTTAGATCGACTAGGGGAGCAGTACTTC. Translated, it gives CASSLDRLGEQYF.

The chain has TRBV19 and TRBJ1-1; 8 bases are a match to TRBD1. Germline CDR1 LNHDA, CDR2 SQIVND (reference sequence). This CDR3 is 15 amino acids long. V gave up 5 bases and J gave up 1 base; unmatched junction bases: 6. CDR3 residues: CASSPQGAKNTEAFF. The CDR3 DNA follows: TGTGCCAGTAGTCCGCAGGGGGCGAAGAACACTGAAGCTTTCTTT.

CDR3 residues: CASRRQGGEKLFF. CDR3 DNA sequence: TGTGCCAGCAGACGACAGGGAGGGGAAAAACTGTTTTTT. V is TRBV27 and J is TRBJ1-4, with 7 nucleotides matching TRBD1. This CDR3 spans 13 amino acids. The germline CDR1 and CDR2 sequences are MNHEY and SMNVEV (reference sequence). The V gene end was trimmed by 6 bases and the J gene end by 8 bases; junction bases not matched to a gene: 6.

V is TRBV7-2 and J is TRBJ1-2, with 7 bases identical to TRBD1. The length of the CDR3 is 16 residues. The germline V gene encodes CDR1 SGHTA and CDR2 FQGNSA. V was pared by 1 base and J by 4 bases, with 9 bases of the junction left unmatched. This chain's CDR3 is CASSLVAGGTAYGYTF. The CDR3, as DNA: TGTGCCAGCAGCTTAGTGGCAGGCGGGACAGCCTATGGCTACACCTTC.

The J gene is TRBJ2-3, the V gene TRBV6-1; TRBD2 agrees at 12 bases. Trimming cost V 7 bases and J 4 bases; bases outside gene matches: 6. CDR1 is MNHNS, CDR2 SASEGT, per germline. The CDR3 runs to 15 residues. The CDR3 spells CASTRLAGASDTQYF. The CDR3, as DNA: TGTGCCAGCACTCGACTAGCGGGGGCCTCAGATACGCAGTATTTT.

The CDR3 region is CASSQARRSGSLDEQYF. The CDR3 nucleotides read TGTGCCAGCAGCCAAGCGAGACGTAGCGGGAGTCTCGACGAGCAGTACTTC. The chain uses TRBV14 and TRBJ2-7; 9 nucleotides agree with TRBD2. Germline V gives CDR1 SGHDN, CDR2 FVKESK. CDR3 size: 17 residues. Trimming removed 1 base from V and 5 bases from J; junction bases left unmatched: 12.

CDR3 region: CASSSREGVETQYF. DNA for the CDR3: TGTGCCAGTAGTTCCAGGGAGGGTGTGGAGACCCAGTACTTC. The chain employs TRBV19 and TRBJ2-5, with 7 nucleotides matching TRBD2. From germline, CDR1 is LNHDA and CDR2 SQIVND (reference sequence). The CDR3 runs to 14 residues. V gave up 5 bases and J gave up 5 bases; unmatched junction bases: 8.

The chain recombines TRBV18 with TRBJ1-6; no firm D call. CDR1 and CDR2 from the germline V gene are KGHSH and LQKENI. The germline V and J ends were trimmed by 2 bases and 5 bases, with 7 bases remaining between them. The CDR3 totals 14 residues. The CDR3 protein is CASSPGVDNSPLHF. The CDR3 DNA sequence: TGTGCCAGCTCACCAGGGGTAGATAATTCACCCCTCCACTTT. The full variable domain, rest sourced from reference TRBV18 and TRBJ1-6, is NAGVMQNPRHLVRRRGQEARLRCSPMKGHSHVYWYRQLPEEGLKFMVYLQKENIIDESGMPKERFSAEFPKEGPSILRIQQVVRGDSAAYFCASSPGVDNSPLHFGNGTRLTVT.